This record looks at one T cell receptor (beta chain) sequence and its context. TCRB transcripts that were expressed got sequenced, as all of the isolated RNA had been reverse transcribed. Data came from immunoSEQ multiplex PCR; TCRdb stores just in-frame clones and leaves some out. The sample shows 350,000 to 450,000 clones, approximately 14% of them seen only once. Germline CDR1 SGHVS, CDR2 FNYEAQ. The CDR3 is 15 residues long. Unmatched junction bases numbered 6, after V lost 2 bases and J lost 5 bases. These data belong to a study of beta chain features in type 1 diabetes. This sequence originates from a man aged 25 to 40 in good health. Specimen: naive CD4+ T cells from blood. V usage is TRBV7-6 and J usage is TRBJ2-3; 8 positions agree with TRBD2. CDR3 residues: CASSLYAGGRDTQYF. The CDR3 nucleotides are TGTGCCAGCAGCTTATACGCGGGGGGAAGAGATACGCAGTATTTT.